The 21 T cell receptor beta chains below come from one sample, sequenced in a study of cytomegalovirus exposure and HLA in healthy donors. Vbeta (60) and Jbeta (13) primers were used in the PCR. Here immunoSEQ multiplex PCR was the method, and the copy in TCRdb shows in-frame clones only, minus some. The sample lists fewer than 180,000 clones; just under 65% were seen once. The specimen sequenced was PBMCs. All receptors come from a woman aged 55-70 years in good health and CMV-seropositive.

The chain is built from TRBV10-3 and TRBJ1-5, with D perhaps matching TRBD1 (6 bases). CDR1 is ENHRY, CDR2 SYGVKD, per germline. The CDR3 totals 18 residues. V lost 0 bases to trimming and J lost 1 base, with 16 bases between them. CDR3 coding DNA: TGTGCCATCAGTGAGTCGACCGGACAGAGCTCCAGCAATCAGCCCCAGCATTTT. Its translation is CAISESTGQSSSNQPQHF.

The chain employs TRBV4-1 and TRBJ2-3; 10 nucleotides agree with TRBD2. Germline assignment: CDR1 MGHRA and CDR2 YSYEKL. V trimming: 4 bases; J trimming: 3 bases; junction bases outside the gene matches: 4. The CDR3 consists of 15 residues. In nucleotides, the CDR3 is TGCGCCAGCAGCCCAAGGACTAGCGGAACAGATACGCAGTATTTT. Translated, it gives CASSPRTSGTDTQYF.

The chain employs TRBV13 and TRBJ2-1, with TRBD2 identical over 7 bases. CDR1 PRHDT and CDR2 FYEKMQ come from the germline V gene (reference sequence). The ends lost 1 base at V and 4 bases at J; junction bases unmatched: 7. This CDR3 region has 16 residues. DNA for the CDR3: TGTGCCAGCAGCTTAGAGGGTCTAGCGGAATACAATGAGCAGTTCTTC. It encodes CASSLEGLAEYNEQFF.

The chain combines TRBV6-5 with TRBJ2-1, with TRBD2 matching over 9 bases. This CDR3 comprises 15 residues. J was trimmed by 6 bases and V by 5 bases; bases with no gene match: 8. The V gene's germline CDR1 is MNHEY and CDR2 SVGAGI. CDR3 residues: CASSAAGGRANEQFF. In nucleotides, the CDR3 is TGTGCCAGCAGTGCCGCTGGCGGGAGGGCCAATGAGCAGTTCTTC.

V and J are TRBV5-1 and TRBJ2-3, with unresolved D. There are 14 residues in the CDR3. Germline lookup yields CDR1 SGHRS and CDR2 YFSETQ. The ends were cut back, 0 bases at V and 2 bases at J, with 7 bases in the middle. CDR3 bases: TGCGCCAGCAGCTTGGACGGGTACACAGATACGCAGTATTTT. Translated, it gives CASSLDGYTDTQYF.

The rearrangement joins TRBV5-1 to TRBJ2-3; 9 nucleotides align to TRBD2. CDR3 length equals 15 residues. From germline, CDR1 is SGHRS and CDR2 YFSETQ. J lost 4 bases, V lost 1 base, and 4 bases had no gene match. CDR3 DNA: TGCGCCAGCAGCTTGTTAGCGGGGGCCTCAGATACGCAGTATTTT. This sequence encodes CASSLLAGASDTQYF.

The chain uses TRBV19 and TRBJ1-6; 7 bases map to TRBD1. This CDR3 comprises 16 residues. The J segment lost 7 bases and the V segment lost 7 bases, leaving 13 bases of the junction unmatched. CDR1 LNHDA and CDR2 SQIVND come from the germline V gene (reference sequence). In DNA form, the CDR3 reads TGTGCCAGTAAGATGGACAGGCCGAGTAAGAATTCACCCCTCCACTTT. It encodes CASKMDRPSKNSPLHF.

This clone was recorded a few times. The chain is built from TRBV9 and TRBJ2-3; D may be TRBD1 (6 bases). The germline CDR1 and CDR2 sequences are SGDLS and YYNGEE. Trimming stripped 4 bases from V and 7 bases from J, with 16 bases between. CDR3 length: 14 amino acids. The CDR3 is CASSKSGEPYTQYF. For the CDR3, the DNA is TGTGCCAGCAGCAAGTCAGGGGAGCCTTATACGCAGTATTTT.

The CDR3: CASRGDSTYEQYF. In DNA, the CDR3 is TGTGCCAGCAGAGGGGACAGTACCTACGAGCAGTACTTC. The V and J genes are TRBV28 and TRBJ2-7, with 7 bases matching TRBD1. There are 13 residues in the CDR3. Germline trimming cut 6 bases from V and 2 bases from J; bases unmatched to any gene: 4. Germline lookup yields CDR1 MDHEN and CDR2 SYDVKM.

The chain is built from TRBV10-1 and TRBJ2-1; 9 bases are shared with TRBD2. Germline V lookup: CDR1 WNHNN, CDR2 SYGVQD (reference sequence). V was clipped by 5 bases and J by 3 bases; unmatched bases: 5. The CDR3 sequence is 15 residues long. Here the CDR3 DNA reads TGCGCCAGCAGTTCTCGACTAGCGGACTACAATGAGCAGTTCTTC. Translation gives CASSSRLADYNEQFF.

Only a few counts were recorded for this clone. The genes are TRBV7-9 and TRBJ2-7; 7 nucleotides align to TRBD1. The CDR3 consists of 13 residues. The J segment lost 3 bases and the V segment lost 5 bases, leaving 4 bases of the junction unmatched. Germline loops: CDR1 SEHNR, CDR2 FQNEAQ (reference sequence). For the CDR3, the DNA is TGTGCCAGCAGCCAGGGACAGAGCTACGAGCAGTACTTC. Translation gives CASSQGQSYEQYF.

The gene calls are TRBV5-1 and TRBJ1-3; D is possibly TRBD1 (5 bases). The CDR3 is 16 amino acids. Germline V gives CDR1 SGHRS, CDR2 YFSETQ. V lost 2 bases and J lost 0, with 12 bases in between. CDR3: CASSLTGLSSGNTIYF. For the CDR3, the DNA is TGCGCCAGCAGCTTAACAGGCCTGAGCTCTGGAAACACCATATATTTT.

The chain has TRBV5-1 and TRBJ2-7; the match to TRBD2 covers 8 bases. CDR1 and CDR2 (germline): SGHRS, YFSETQ. The CDR3 runs 18 residues. V was clipped by 4 bases and J by 2 bases; unmatched bases: 17. The CDR3 DNA reads as TGCGCCAGCAGCGACCCGGGGGGGTTAGCGGCTATGCCCTACGAGCAGTACTTC. Protein product: CASSDPGGLAAMPYEQYF.

V gene TRBV11-3 combines with J gene TRBJ2-1; D might be TRBD2 (7 bases). The germline V and J ends were trimmed by 5 bases and 8 bases, with 13 bases remaining between them. Germline loops: CDR1 SGHNT, CDR2 YENEEA. The CDR3 extends over 13 amino acids. The CDR3 bases are TGTGCCAGCAGCCTTCCGGGGGGCGATGAGCAGTTCTTC. This sequence encodes CASSLPGGDEQFF.

This clone was detected only once. The chain carries TRBV7-8 and TRBJ2-1, with 13 bases that match TRBD2. There are 16 residues in the CDR3. V dropped 5 bases and J dropped 8; count of bases not matched to a gene: 9. CDR1 SGHVS and CDR2 FQNEAQ come from the germline V gene. The CDR3 DNA reads TGTGCCAGCAGCCCCCGGACTAGCGGGAGTATCGATGAGCAGTTCTTC. Its protein product is CASSPRTSGSIDEQFF.

This chain connects TRBV28 to TRBJ1-4; no clear D. The length of the CDR3 is 13 residues. Germline values: CDR1 MDHEN, CDR2 SYDVKM. Trimming cost V 6 bases and J 8 bases, with 13 bases left between them. CDR3 bases: TGTGCCAGCAGCCGGGAGGTAGCAGAAAAACTGTTTTTT. Translation gives CASSREVAEKLFF.

The chain employs TRBV28 and TRBJ1-4; D gene uncertain. The germline gives CDR1 MDHEN, CDR2 SYDVKM. The V end lost 6 bases, the J end lost 3 bases, and 11 bases lay between the germline ends. The CDR3 length is 14 residues. In DNA form, the CDR3 reads TGTGCCAGCAGGCCAGGATTCTCTAATGAAAAACTGTTTTTT. Translated, it gives CASRPGFSNEKLFF.

The CDR3 spells CASSHRGLNQPQHF. The CDR3 DNA is TGTGCCAGCAGCCACAGGGGGCTCAATCAGCCCCAGCATTTT. The chain couples TRBV13 to TRBJ1-5, with TRBD1 identical over 9 bases. Germline values: CDR1 PRHDT, CDR2 FYEKMQ (reference sequence). Trimming removed 5 bases from V and 3 bases from J; junction bases left unmatched: 2. The CDR3 covers 14 residues.

This clone was detected only a few times. V usage is TRBV25-1 and J usage is TRBJ2-1, with TRBD2 matching over 12 bases. J lost 10 bases, V lost 2 bases, and 9 bases had no gene match. CDR3 size: 16 residues. Germline V gene sequence: CDR1 MGHDK, CDR2 SYGVNS. The DNA for the CDR3 is TGTGCCAGCAGTGAAGGAGGAGCTAGCGGGAGGGTGGAGCAGTTCTTC. As protein: CASSEGGASGRVEQFF.

The gene calls are TRBV5-1 and TRBJ1-1; 10 nucleotides line up with TRBD1. The CDR3 covers 14 residues. With V trimmed by 0 bases and J by 7 bases, 3 bases remained unmatched. Looked up from germline, CDR1 is SGHRS and CDR2 is YFSETQ. CDR3 amino acids: CASSLGGQGVEAFF. In DNA, the CDR3 is TGCGCCAGCAGCTTGGGCGGACAGGGGGTTGAAGCTTTCTTT.

The chain employs TRBV28 and TRBJ1-5, with 7 bases identical to TRBD1. The germline CDR1 and CDR2 sequences are MDHEN and SYDVKM. J was trimmed by 0 bases and V by 6 bases; bases with no gene match: 5. This CDR3 comprises 15 residues. DNA for the CDR3: TGTGCCAGCAGCTACACAGGGGTTAGCAATCAGCCCCAGCATTTT. It is translated as CASSYTGVSNQPQHF.